This T cell receptor (beta chain) was sequenced during a study of cytomegalovirus exposure and HLA in healthy donors. Study-level results: Despite most TCR sequences being rare, some public TCRs occurred in many donors.

Germline values: CDR1 SGHDN, CDR2 FVKESK. V was pared by 4 bases and J by 7 bases, with 20 bases between. The CDR3 is 16 amino acids. Regarding this clone: Its antigen is unknown.

Both 60 Vbeta primers and 13 Jbeta primers went into the PCR. Profiled with immunoSEQ multiplex PCR; TCRdb holds only in-frame clones, not every one. The data include roughly 79,000 clones; the top ten clones carry roughly 4.8%. This TCR derives from a man aged 25-45 years in good health and CMV-seronegative. Sequenced input: PBMCs. J is TRBJ2-1 and V is TRBV14; D perhaps matches TRBD1 (5 bases). CDR3 nucleotides: TGTGCCAGCAGCCTCGTAGGGGCGGTATCTGTGAATGAGCAGTTCTTC. It translates to CASSLVGAVSVNEQFF.